Each of the 9 T cell receptor beta chains below was sequenced from the same sample in a study of T cells in Graves' hyperthyroidism and ophthalmopathy. Using RNA transcripts as the source, TCR beta CDR3 regions were amplified. During a first-round RT-PCR of the TCR CDR3, the HTBI primer set was used. TCRdb reprocessed the multiplex PCR reads with MiXCR, giving one entry per CDR3 protein. The data hold about 480,000 distinct CDR3 sequences, with 22% observed a single time. Material for sequencing was blood. These receptor sequences come from a woman between 65 and 79 years old with Graves' ophthalmopathy.

Here the CDR3 reads CAWSDLFNEKLFF. CDR3 coding DNA: TGTGCCTGGAGTGACCTTTTTAATGAAAAACTGTTTTTT. The chain joins TRBV30 to TRBJ1-4; the D is unclear. Germline V lookup: CDR1 GTSNPN, CDR2 SVGIG (reference sequence). The V and J ends lost 1 base and 4 bases respectively, with 7 bases between them. The CDR3 length is 13 residues.

Ten or more counts support this clonotype. The genes are TRBV12-3 or TRBV12-4 and TRBJ1-6, with D possibly matching TRBD1 (6 bases). The V and J ends lost 5 bases and 7 bases respectively, with 21 bases between them. The CDR3 covers 17 residues. The CDR3 here is CASSHSDRPTFNSPLHF. The CDR3 nucleotides are TGTGCCAGCAGTCATTCGGACAGACCGACGTTCAATTCACCCCTCCACTTT.

This clonotype was observed a few times. V gene TRBV7-8 combines with J gene TRBJ2-7; D not certain. V was trimmed by 5 bases and J by 2 bases, leaving 16 bases between them. The CDR3 consists of 15 residues. Germline V gene data show CDR1 as SGHVS and CDR2 as FQNEAQ. CDR3 DNA: TGTGCCAGCAGCCCCCGTCTCGGTGGTGCCTACGAGCAGTACTTC. This gives the protein CASSPRLGGAYEQYF.

At least ten counts were recorded for this clonotype. V usage is TRBV12-3 or TRBV12-4 and J usage is TRBJ1-2, with TRBD1 identical over 7 bases. Trimming removed 3 bases from V and 6 bases from J; junction bases left unmatched: 7. The length of the CDR3 is 14 residues. CDR3 in DNA: TGTGCCAGCAGTTTCAGGGGGAGTGGGGATGGCTACACCTTC. This gives the protein CASSFRGSGDGYTF.

This chain links TRBV19 with TRBJ1-1; TRBD1 might be the D (5 bases). The V end was cut by 7 bases, the J end by 5 bases, with 17 bases between. Per the germline V gene, CDR1 is LNHDA and CDR2 is SQIVND (reference sequence). CDR3 size: 14 residues. The CDR3 spells CASKWAGTKTEAFF. CDR3 coding DNA: TGTGCCAGTAAGTGGGCAGGGACGAAAACTGAAGCTTTCTTT.

The rearrangement joins TRBV6-5 to TRBJ2-5, with 8 nucleotides matching TRBD2. Germline trimming cut 4 bases from V and 2 bases from J; bases unmatched to any gene: 9. The CDR3 is 16 residues long. The germline V gene has CDR1 MNHEY and CDR2 SVGAGI. The CDR3 region is CASSLREGLGQETQYF. The CDR3 bases are TGTGCCAGCAGTTTACGGGAGGGCCTGGGGCAAGAGACCCAGTACTTC.

The genes are TRBV7-8 and TRBJ1-5; 8 bases fit TRBD1. The CDR3 has 15 amino acids. Trimming at V came to 5 bases and at J to 6 bases, leaving 9 bases not matched to a gene. CDR1 SGHVS and CDR2 FQNEAQ come from the germline V gene. CDR3 sequence (DNA): TGTGCCAGCAGCCTGCGGACAGGGCTAGGTCAGCCCCAGCATTTT. It translates to CASSLRTGLGQPQHF.

This clonotype was seen a handful of times. V and J are TRBV6-1 and TRBJ2-7; D may be TRBD1 or TRBD2 (6 bases each). Germline CDR1 is MNHNS and CDR2 is SASEGT. The CDR3 totals 13 residues. The ends were cut back, 4 bases at V and 4 bases at J, with 11 bases in the middle. In DNA, the CDR3 is TGTGCCAGCAGTGCGAGGGGGGCTTACGAGCAGTACTTC. It is translated as CASSARGAYEQYF.

This clonotype was counted many times. V and J are TRBV6-1 and TRBJ2-1, with D perhaps matching TRBD2 (7 bases). The V gene lost 6 bases and the J gene lost 2 bases, with 11 bases spanning the gap. CDR1 and CDR2 from the germline V gene are MNHNS and SASEGT. The CDR3 runs 14 residues. In DNA, the CDR3 is TGTGCCAGCAGGAAGGGGGGGGCCTACAATGAGCAGTTCTTC. As protein: CASRKGGAYNEQFF.